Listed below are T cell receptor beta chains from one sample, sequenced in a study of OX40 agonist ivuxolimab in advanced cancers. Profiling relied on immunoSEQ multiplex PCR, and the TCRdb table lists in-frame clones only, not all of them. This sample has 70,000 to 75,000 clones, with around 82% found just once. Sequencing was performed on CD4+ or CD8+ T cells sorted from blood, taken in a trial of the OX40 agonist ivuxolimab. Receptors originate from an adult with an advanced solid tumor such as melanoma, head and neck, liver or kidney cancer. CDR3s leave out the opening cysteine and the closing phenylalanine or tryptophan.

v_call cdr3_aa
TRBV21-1 ASSTNGQGAHEQY
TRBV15 ATSRDIEGAVGYT
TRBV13 ASSLAQETQY
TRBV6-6 ASSIFLAGVSGTQY
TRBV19 ASRLTGTGGTEAF
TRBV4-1 ASSQGSNSNEQF
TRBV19 ASSRLAEGEQY
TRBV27 ASRPDPSPSYEQY
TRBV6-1 ASTATSGTYEQY
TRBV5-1 ASSLTGSDAREQY
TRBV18 ASSPRTGDRFNYGYT
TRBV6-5 ASSRGGTGPVTQY
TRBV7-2 ASSPGTTLTRVY
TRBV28 ASSSTGRNTEAF
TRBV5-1 ASSIEVNTEAF
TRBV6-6 ASNYGGSDYGYT
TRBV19 ASSPYGDGNQPQH
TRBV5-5 ASSLVERETEAF
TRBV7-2 ASSSDRLYGYT
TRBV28 ASSFTHTGGNTIY
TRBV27 ASSFGIGGLSYEQY
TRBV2 ASSEVSGRVNQPQH
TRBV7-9 ASSLELGREQY
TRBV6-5 ASSPKGQETQY
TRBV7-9 ASSLTGYEQY
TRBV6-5 ASRQGFHTQY
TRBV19 ASSRTGGLEKLF
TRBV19 ASSSPSGGVFEQF
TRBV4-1 ASSQDATGSRDTEAF
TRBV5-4 ASSLAGTQETQY
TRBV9 ASSGSASTGELF
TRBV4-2 ASSQDPGYQETQY
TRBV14 ASSQGILRVTPYEQY
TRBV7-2 ASRPLAGEGTQY
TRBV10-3 AIRGQSFQETQY
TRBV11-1 ASSYYSSGANVLT
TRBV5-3 ARSLGSGTSSYEQY
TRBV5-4 ASSLSGRTAETQY
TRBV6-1 ASSVGTFTEQY
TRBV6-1 ASGEGGSSYEQY
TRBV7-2 ASSLALDASSYEQY